Shown below are 5 T cell receptor beta chains from a single sample sequenced in a study of shared clonotypes between healthy human individuals. CD45RO-negative, CCR7-positively selected cells formed the naive CD8 fraction, excluding terminally differentiated effector memory CD45RA+ cells. TCRdb keeps only in-frame clones here, not all; method: immunoSEQ multiplex PCR. This table holds some 2,100,000 clones, approximately 94% found once. Input material: naive CD8+ T cells from PBMCs. All receptors derive from a man between 18 and 29 years old in good health. Some clones in this sample may be carry-over from other donors' samples.

V and J are TRBV7-3 and TRBJ2-1, with 7 nucleotides matching TRBD2. CDR1 and CDR2 (germline): SGHTA, FQGTGA. The CDR3 spans 16 residues. V shed 5 bases and J 2 bases; nucleotides not matched to a gene: 9. The CDR3 sequence is CASSLLGGSPYNEQFF. In nucleotides, the CDR3 is TGTGCCAGCAGCCTGCTTGGCGGGAGTCCCTACAATGAGCAGTTCTTC.

The chain employs TRBV19 and TRBJ2-1, with a weak D call TRBD1 (6 bases). V was shortened by 5 bases and J by 3 bases, with 17 bases between the two germline ends. Germline CDR1 is LNHDA and CDR2 is SQIVND (reference sequence). This CDR3 spans 16 amino acids. The CDR3 DNA follows: TGTGCCAGTAGTGTAACCGGGACACCTTTCTACAATGAGCAGTTCTTC. It specifies CASSVTGTPFYNEQFF.

This rearrangement joins TRBV7-9 to TRBJ2-1; D ambiguous. CDR3 size: 14 residues. V was clipped by 0 bases and J by 4 bases, with 7 bases between them. CDR1 and CDR2 from the germline V gene are SEHNR and FQNEAQ (reference sequence). CDR3 residues: CASSLAAGYNEQFF. The CDR3 DNA follows: TGTGCCAGCAGCTTAGCAGCTGGTTACAATGAGCAGTTCTTC.

The J gene is TRBJ2-7, the V gene TRBV9; D is perhaps TRBD2 (6 bases). V dropped 3 bases and J dropped 2 bases, with 18 bases sitting between them. Germline CDR1 is SGDLS and CDR2 is YYNGEE. The CDR3 spans 16 residues. The CDR3 loop reads CASSATMGGHTYEQYF. The CDR3 bases are TGTGCCAGCAGCGCCACGATGGGAGGCCATACCTACGAGCAGTACTTC.

The rearrangement joins TRBV28 to TRBJ1-3, with 7 bases that match TRBD1. After removal of 5 bases from V and 4 bases from J, the junction contained 8 bases not matched to a gene. In germline, CDR1 is MDHEN, CDR2 SYDVKM. The CDR3 length is 15 residues. Here the CDR3 reads CASSDVGTEGNTIYF. In nucleotides, the CDR3 is TGTGCCAGCAGTGACGTGGGGACAGAGGGAAACACCATATATTTT.